This is a list of T cell receptor beta chains from one sample in a study of radiation and T cells in renal cell carcinoma. Libraries were prepared by immunoSEQ multiplex PCR; TCRdb keeps only in-frame clonotypes and omits some of them. The repertoire holds around 100,000 clones, with about 79% as singletons. The sample was blood, taken from a patient whose treatment included radiotherapy and nephrectomy. These receptors originate from a man aged 60-69 years with renal cell carcinoma. The CDR3 runs from the conserved cysteine through the conserved F or W. The D gene is left open where the match is weak. The listing skips clone size in some rows; elsewhere it reads once, few, many or a size class.

16	.	TRBV5-1	TRBJ2-5	TRBD2	CASSSDGLAALPPQYF	TGCGCCAGCAGCTCCGACGGACTAGCCGCGCTTCCCCCCCAGTACTTC
14	.	TRBV30	TRBJ1-2	.	CAWSVKDGLRGYTF	TGTGCCTGGAGTGTTAAGGACGGTCTTCGAGGCTACACCTTC
17	.	TRBV5-5	TRBJ2-7	.	CASNAPRGMESAYEQYF	TGTGCCAGCAACGCCCCCAGGGGCATGGAATCTGCCTACGAGCAGTACTTC
15	.	TRBV2	TRBJ2-7	TRBD2	CASSEGASGIGEQYF	TGTGCCAGCAGTGAAGGGGCTAGCGGGATAGGGGAGCAGTACTTC
16	many	TRBV9	TRBJ1-1	TRBD1	CASSPTRTGRFTEAFF	TGTGCCAGCAGCCCTACGAGGACAGGGAGATTCACTGAAGCTTTCTTT
12	few	TRBV5-1	TRBJ2-1	.	CASSLTRNEQFF	TGCGCCAGCAGCTTAACTAGGAATGAGCAGTTCTTC
16	once	TRBV27	TRBJ2-3	.	CASGRPDGRGTDTQYF	TGTGCCAGCGGCCGCCCCGATGGAAGGGGGACAGATACGCAGTATTTT
15	.	TRBV10-3	TRBJ1-1	.	CAISDDAGQNTEAFF	TGTGCCATCAGCGACGACGCCGGACAGAACACTGAAGCTTTCTTT
15	many	TRBV7-2	TRBJ1-5	TRBD1	CASSLTGGYIQPQHF	TGTGCCAGCAGCTTAACAGGGGGCTATATTCAGCCCCAGCATTTT
18	.	TRBV23-1	TRBJ1-5	.	CASSDTALPGDSNQPQHF	TGCGCCAGCAGCGATACGGCACTCCCGGGCGATAGCAATCAGCCCCAGCATTTT
13	.	TRBV2	TRBJ2-5	.	CASSERRKETQYF	TGTGCCAGCAGTGAAAGGAGGAAGGAGACCCAGTACTTC
14	.	TRBV7-2	TRBJ1-2	TRBD1	CASSQDRGGYGYTF	TGTGCCAGCAGCCAGGACAGGGGGGGCTATGGCTACACCTTC
16	.	TRBV14	TRBJ2-5	TRBD2	CASSGPGLAVQETQYF	TGTGCCAGCAGCGGGCCGGGACTAGCGGTCCAAGAGACCCAGTACTTC
18	.	TRBV7-8	TRBJ1-2	.	CASSRKMAGATANYGYTF	TGTGCCAGCAGTCGCAAGATGGCAGGGGCGACTGCTAACTATGGCTACACCTTC
16	.	TRBV28	TRBJ2-6	.	CASTPFSVSGANVLTF	TGTGCCAGCACCCCTTTTAGCGTCTCTGGGGCCAACGTCCTGACTTTC
17	.	TRBV30	TRBJ1-1	.	CAWSRGDWAGADTEAFF	TGTGCCTGGAGTCGGGGGGACTGGGCAGGGGCGGACACTGAAGCTTTCTTT
14	.	TRBV5-1	TRBJ2-7	.	CASSSLPGHGEQYF	TGCGCCAGCAGCTCGCTACCGGGACACGGCGAGCAGTACTTC
13	.	TRBV30	TRBJ1-2	.	CAWSLRGLGGYTF	TGTGCCTGGAGTTTAAGGGGCTTGGGTGGCTACACCTTC
14	.	TRBV5-1	TRBJ2-7	.	CASSPGTAPYEQYF	TGCGCCAGCAGCCCCGGGACCGCACCCTACGAGCAGTACTTC
14	.	TRBV19	TRBJ1-1	.	CASSTPGLNTEAFF	TGTGCCAGTAGTACCCCGGGCCTGAACACTGAAGCTTTCTTT
13	few	TRBV4-2	TRBJ1-5	.	CASSQGRGQPQHF	TGTGCCAGCAGCCAGGGGAGAGGCCAGCCCCAGCATTTT
16	.	TRBV6-5	TRBJ1-6	TRBD1	CASSYSTGSGDSPLHF	TGTGCCAGCAGTTACTCGACAGGGAGTGGTGATTCACCCCTCCACTTT
15	.	TRBV28	TRBJ1-2	TRBD1	CASSLWSGTGYGYTF	TGTGCCAGCAGTTTATGGTCCGGGACAGGGTATGGCTACACCTTC